This is a list of T cell receptor beta chains from one sample in a study of T cell responses to AZD1222 COVID-19 vaccine. TCRdb's table, derived via immunoSEQ multiplex PCR, lists solely in-frame clones and lacks some. Here the sample spans 100,000 to 150,000 clones, 75% to 95% being singletons. The sequencing used peripheral blood, collected on day 0 of AZD1222 vaccination. These receptors were taken from an adult in good health. CDR3s include the opening cysteine and the closing phenylalanine or tryptophan.

TRBJ2-1,TRBV11-3,CASSLGKWGAPYNEQFF
TRBJ2-1,TRBV5-4,CASSPSASAINEGEQFF
TRBJ1-5,TRBV7-9,CASSQPSQPQHF
TRBJ1-1,TRBV9,CASSVWDRGDTEAFF
TRBJ2-1,TRBV6-2/TRBV6-3,CASSSSGTGGYNEQFF
TRBJ2-3,TRBV11-2,CASSFQGSTDTQYF
TRBJ2-7,TRBV5-1,CASSLGAGPYEQYF
TRBJ2-1,TRBV28,CASSSPGQGINSYNEQFF
TRBJ2-3,TRBV11-2,CASSLAGQGATDTQYF
TRBJ2-5,TRBV11-2,CASSFFTQETQYF
TRBJ1-5,TRBV28,CASRLPGGRNQPQHF
TRBJ2-5,TRBV5-5,CAGGGTPRETQYF
TRBJ2-7,TRBV7-9,CASSFTTGAEQYF
TRBJ2-2,TRBV19,CATSYGVVRKNTGELFF
TRBJ2-3,TRBV3-1/TRBV3-2,CASSQGLTSTDTQYF
TRBJ2-5,TRBV6-1,CASSDLQTQYF
TRBJ2-1,TRBV19,CASSIFRGAVGDEQFF
TRBJ1-2,TRBV2,CASSLDGIRGYTF
TRBJ2-7,TRBV6-6,CASSPYTSGGRYEQYF
TRBJ1-6,TRBV15,CATSPGTAYNSPLHF
TRBJ2-2,TRBV11-2,CASSRTGDTGELFF
TRBJ2-1,TRBV24-1,CATSDPPSTGIIEQFF
TRBJ2-1,TRBV29-1,CSVERDGLNEQFF
TRBJ2-1,TRBV11-2,CASSLDISPNEQFF
TRBJ2-4,TRBV18,CASSGGKNIQYF
TRBJ2-1,TRBV18,CASSDSGTSYNEQFF
TRBJ2-7,TRBV7-8,CASSNQGRGYEQYF
TRBJ1-4,TRBV5-1,CASSGEGLGEKLFF